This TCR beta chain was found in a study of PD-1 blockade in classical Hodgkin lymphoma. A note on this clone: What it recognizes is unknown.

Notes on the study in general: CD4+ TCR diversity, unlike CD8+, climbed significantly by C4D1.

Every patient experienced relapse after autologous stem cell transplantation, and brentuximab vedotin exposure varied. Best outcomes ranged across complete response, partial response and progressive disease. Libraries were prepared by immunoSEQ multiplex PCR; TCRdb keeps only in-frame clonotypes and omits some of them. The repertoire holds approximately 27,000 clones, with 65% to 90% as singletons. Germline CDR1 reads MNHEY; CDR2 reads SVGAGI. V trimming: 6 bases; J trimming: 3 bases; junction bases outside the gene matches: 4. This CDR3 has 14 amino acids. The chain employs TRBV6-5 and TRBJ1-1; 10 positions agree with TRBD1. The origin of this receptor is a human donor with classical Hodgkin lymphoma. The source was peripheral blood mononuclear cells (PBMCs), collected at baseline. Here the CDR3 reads CASRRQGADTEAFF. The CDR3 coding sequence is TGTGCCAGCAGACGACAGGGGGCCGACACTGAAGCTTTCTTT.